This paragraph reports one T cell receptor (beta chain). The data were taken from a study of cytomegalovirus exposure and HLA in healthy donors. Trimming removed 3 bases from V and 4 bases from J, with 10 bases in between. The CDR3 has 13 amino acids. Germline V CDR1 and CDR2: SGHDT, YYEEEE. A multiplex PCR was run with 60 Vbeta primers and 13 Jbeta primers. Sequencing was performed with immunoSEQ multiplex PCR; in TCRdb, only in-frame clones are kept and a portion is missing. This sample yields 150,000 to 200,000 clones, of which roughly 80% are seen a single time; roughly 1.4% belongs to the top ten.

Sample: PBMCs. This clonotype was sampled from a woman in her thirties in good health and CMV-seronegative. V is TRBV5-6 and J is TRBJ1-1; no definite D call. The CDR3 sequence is CASSYPRGTEAFF. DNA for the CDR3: TGTGCCAGCAGCTATCCACGAGGCACTGAAGCTTTCTTT.